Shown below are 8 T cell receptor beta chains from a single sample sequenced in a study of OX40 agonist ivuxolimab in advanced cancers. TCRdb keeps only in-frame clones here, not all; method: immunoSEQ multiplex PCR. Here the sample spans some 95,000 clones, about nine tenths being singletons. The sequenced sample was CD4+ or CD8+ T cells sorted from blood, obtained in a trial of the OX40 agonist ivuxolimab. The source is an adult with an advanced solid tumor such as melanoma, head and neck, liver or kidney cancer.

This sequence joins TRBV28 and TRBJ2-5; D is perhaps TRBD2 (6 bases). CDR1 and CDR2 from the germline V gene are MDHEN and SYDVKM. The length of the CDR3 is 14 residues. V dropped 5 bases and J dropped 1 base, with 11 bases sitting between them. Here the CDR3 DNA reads TGTGCCAGCAGTCGACGGGAGACCCAAGAGACCCAGTACTTC. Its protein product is CASSRRETQETQYF.

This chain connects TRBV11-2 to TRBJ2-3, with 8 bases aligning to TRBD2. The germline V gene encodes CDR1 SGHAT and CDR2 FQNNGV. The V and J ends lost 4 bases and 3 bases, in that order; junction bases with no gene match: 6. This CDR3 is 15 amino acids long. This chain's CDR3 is CASSSGLAGTDTQYF. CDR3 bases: TGTGCCAGCAGCTCCGGACTAGCCGGGACAGATACGCAGTATTTT. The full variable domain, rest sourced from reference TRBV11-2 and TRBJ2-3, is EAGVAQSPRYKIIEKRQSVAFWCNPISGHATLYWYQQILGQGPKLLIQFQNNGVVDDSQLPKDRFSAERLKGVDSTLKIQPAKLEDSAVYLCASSSGLAGTDTQYFGPGTRLTVL.

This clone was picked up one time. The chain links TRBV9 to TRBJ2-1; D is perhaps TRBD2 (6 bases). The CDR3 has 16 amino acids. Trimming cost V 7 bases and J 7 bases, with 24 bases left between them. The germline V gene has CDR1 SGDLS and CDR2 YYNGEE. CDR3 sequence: CASAQREEAGRNEQFF. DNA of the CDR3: TGTGCCAGCGCCCAGAGGGAGGAGGCGGGTAGGAATGAGCAGTTCTTC.

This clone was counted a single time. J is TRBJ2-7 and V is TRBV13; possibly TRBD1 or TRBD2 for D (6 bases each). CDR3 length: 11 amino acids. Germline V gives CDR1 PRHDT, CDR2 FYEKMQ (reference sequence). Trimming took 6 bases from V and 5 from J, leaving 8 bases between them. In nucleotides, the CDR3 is TGTGCCAGCAGGAGGGGGGACGAGCAGTACTTC. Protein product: CASRRGDEQYF.

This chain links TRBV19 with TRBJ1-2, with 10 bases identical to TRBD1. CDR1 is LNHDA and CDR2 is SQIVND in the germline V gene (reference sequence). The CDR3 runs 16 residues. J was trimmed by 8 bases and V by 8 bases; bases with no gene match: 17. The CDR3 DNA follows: TGTGCCAGTGGAGAGTGGGGACAGGGGATCTTGGGCGGCTACACCTTC. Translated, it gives CASGEWGQGILGGYTF.

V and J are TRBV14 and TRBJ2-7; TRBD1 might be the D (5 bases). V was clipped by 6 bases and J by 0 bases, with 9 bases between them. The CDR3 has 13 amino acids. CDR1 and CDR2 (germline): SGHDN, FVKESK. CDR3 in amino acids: CASRAGNSYEQYF. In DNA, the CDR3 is TGTGCCAGCAGGGCAGGGAACTCCTACGAGCAGTACTTC.

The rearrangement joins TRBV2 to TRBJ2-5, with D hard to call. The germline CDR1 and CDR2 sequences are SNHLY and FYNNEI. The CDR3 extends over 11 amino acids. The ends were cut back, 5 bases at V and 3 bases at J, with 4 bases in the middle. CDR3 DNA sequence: TGTGCCAGCAGTTACGAAGAGACCCAGTACTTC. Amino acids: CASSYEETQYF. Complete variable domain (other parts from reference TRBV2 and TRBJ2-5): EPEVTQTPSHQVTQMGQEVILRCVPISNHLYFYWYRQILGQKVEFLVSFYNNEISEKSEIFDDQFSVERPDGSNFTLKIRSTKLEDSAMYFCASSYEETQYFGPGTRLLVL.

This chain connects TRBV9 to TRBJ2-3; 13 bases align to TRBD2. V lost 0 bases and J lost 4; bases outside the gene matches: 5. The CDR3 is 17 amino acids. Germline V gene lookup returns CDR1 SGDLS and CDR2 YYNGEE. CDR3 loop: CASSVVGLAGAADTQYF. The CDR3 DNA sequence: TGTGCCAGCAGCGTAGTAGGACTAGCGGGAGCGGCAGATACGCAGTATTTT.